Listed below are T cell receptor beta chains from one sample, sequenced in a study of memory CD8 T cells in hepatitis C reinfection. The table came from immunoSEQ multiplex PCR; TCRdb's copy has only in-frame clones and leaves some out. The table has about 50,000 clones, roughly nine tenths seen once; the top ten hold 0.72%. The sample was naive CD8+ T cells sorted from blood. The origin of the receptors is a man between 18 and 29 years old with hepatitis C virus infection. Each CDR3 is given with its conserved first and last residue. A D gene is named only where the DNA matches it firmly. Not all rows give a size; the values are once, few, many and, for expanded clones, a class.

d_gene: .
v_gene: TRBV4-1
abundance: .
j_gene: TRBJ2-1
CDR3nt: TGCGCCAGCAGCCAAGTGTTTGCGGAAAACAATGAGCAGTTCTTC
CDR3aa: CASSQVFAENNEQFF

d_gene: .
v_gene: TRBV19
abundance: few
j_gene: TRBJ2-1
CDR3nt: TGTGCCAGTAGTTCTAGCACCTCCTACAATGAGCAGTTCTTC
CDR3aa: CASSSSTSYNEQFF

d_gene: TRBD2
v_gene: TRBV27
abundance: few
j_gene: TRBJ2-6
CDR3nt: TGTGCCAGCAGTTTATACCCCCCTAGCGGGGAACTCACTGGGGCCAACGTCCTGACTTTC
CDR3aa: CASSLYPPSGELTGANVLTF

d_gene: TRBD1
v_gene: TRBV27
abundance: .
j_gene: TRBJ2-3
CDR3nt: TGTGCCAGCAGTTTAATCGGCAGGGGGGATACGCAGTATTTT
CDR3aa: CASSLIGRGDTQYF

d_gene: TRBD1
v_gene: TRBV28
abundance: .
j_gene: TRBJ1-2
CDR3nt: TGTGCCAGCGCTCTCGGACAGGGCCTCCAATTGAGCTATGGCTACACCTTC
CDR3aa: CASALGQGLQLSYGYTF

d_gene: TRBD2
v_gene: TRBV5-1
abundance: .
j_gene: TRBJ2-1
CDR3nt: TGCGCCAGCAGCTTGCGGTTAGCGGGAGGGCCACACAATGAGCAGTTCTTC
CDR3aa: CASSLRLAGGPHNEQFF

d_gene: .
v_gene: TRBV5-6
abundance: .
j_gene: TRBJ2-7
CDR3nt: TGTGCCAGCAGCTTTAGTGTCTCGGACGAGCAGTACTTC
CDR3aa: CASSFSVSDEQYF

d_gene: TRBD1
v_gene: TRBV4-1
abundance: .
j_gene: TRBJ1-1
CDR3nt: TGCGCCAGCAGCCAAAAGGACAGGGCCGACACTGAAGCTTTCTTT
CDR3aa: CASSQKDRADTEAFF

d_gene: TRBD2
v_gene: TRBV29-1
abundance: .
j_gene: TRBJ2-1
CDR3nt: TGCAGCGTTGAAGGAGCGGGACTACCCTTCAATGAGCAGTTCTTC
CDR3aa: CSVEGAGLPFNEQFF

d_gene: .
v_gene: TRBV4-1
abundance: .
j_gene: TRBJ2-3
CDR3nt: TGCGCCAGCAGCCAAGATACCGGGAGCACAGATACGCAGTATTTT
CDR3aa: CASSQDTGSTDTQYF

d_gene: TRBD1
v_gene: TRBV27
abundance: once
j_gene: TRBJ1-6
CDR3nt: TGTGCCAGCAGTTTAAGACCTACAGGGGGCTCCTATAATTCACCCCTCCACTTT
CDR3aa: CASSLRPTGGSYNSPLHF

d_gene: TRBD1
v_gene: TRBV19
abundance: few
j_gene: TRBJ1-1
CDR3nt: TGTGCCAGTACCTCCGGGACAGGGGTGACTGAAGCTTTCTTT
CDR3aa: CASTSGTGVTEAFF

d_gene: .
v_gene: TRBV19
abundance: .
j_gene: TRBJ2-5
CDR3nt: TGTGCCAGTAGTATAGTAGGACAGCATAGGGAGACCCAGTACTTC
CDR3aa: CASSIVGQHRETQYF

d_gene: TRBD1
v_gene: TRBV10-3
abundance: .
j_gene: TRBJ2-6
CDR3nt: TGTGCCATCAGTCAGGGGGCGGGTGGGGCCAACGTCCTGACTTTC
CDR3aa: CAISQGAGGANVLTF

d_gene: .
v_gene: TRBV6-6
abundance: .
j_gene: TRBJ1-1
CDR3nt: TGTGCCAGCAGTTACGGACCAGGGGCCAACACTGAAGCTTTCTTT
CDR3aa: CASSYGPGANTEAFF

d_gene: .
v_gene: TRBV11-1
abundance: .
j_gene: TRBJ1-1
CDR3nt: TGTGCCAGCAGCTTTAAGCCCACTGAAGCTTTCTTT
CDR3aa: CASSFKPTEAFF

d_gene: TRBD1
v_gene: TRBV29-1
abundance: .
j_gene: TRBJ2-1
CDR3nt: TGCAGCGCAGAGACAGGGATCAACAATGAGCAGTTCTTC
CDR3aa: CSAETGINNEQFF

d_gene: .
v_gene: TRBV19
abundance: once
j_gene: TRBJ2-5
CDR3nt: TGTGCCACTCGCCCGGACAGTCAAGAGACCCAGTACTTC
CDR3aa: CATRPDSQETQYF

d_gene: TRBD1
v_gene: TRBV27
abundance: .
j_gene: TRBJ2-7
CDR3nt: TGTGCCAGCACGCGCCCCCTACAGGGGGCTACCTACGAGCAGTACTTC
CDR3aa: CASTRPLQGATYEQYF

d_gene: .
v_gene: TRBV2
abundance: .
j_gene: TRBJ1-1
CDR3nt: TGTGCCAGCAGACAGCCTGAAGGGGCGGACACTGAAGCTTTCTTT
CDR3aa: CASRQPEGADTEAFF

d_gene: .
v_gene: TRBV30
abundance: .
j_gene: TRBJ2-1
CDR3nt: TGTGCCTGGAGTCACATCCGCATGACCTACAATGAGCAGTTCTTC
CDR3aa: CAWSHIRMTYNEQFF

d_gene: .
v_gene: TRBV11-2
abundance: .
j_gene: TRBJ2-1
CDR3nt: TGTGCCAGCAGGCGAGCGGCCGCCATATACAATGAGCAGTTCTTC
CDR3aa: CASRRAAAIYNEQFF

d_gene: .
v_gene: TRBV4-3
abundance: .
j_gene: TRBJ2-2
CDR3nt: TGCGCCAGCAGCCAAGACAAATCGAACACCGGGGAGCTGTTTTTT
CDR3aa: CASSQDKSNTGELFF

d_gene: .
v_gene: TRBV27
abundance: once
j_gene: TRBJ2-1
CDR3nt: TGTGCCAGCAGTTCAGGTTACAATGAGCAGTTCTTC
CDR3aa: CASSSGYNEQFF

d_gene: .
v_gene: TRBV4-3
abundance: once
j_gene: TRBJ1-2
CDR3nt: TGCGCCAGCAGCCAAGATCTTACGAAGCCGCTCTATGGCTACACCTTC
CDR3aa: CASSQDLTKPLYGYTF

d_gene: .
v_gene: TRBV6-5
abundance: once
j_gene: TRBJ2-2
CDR3nt: TGTGCCAGCAGTTACTCGAGGTCCGGGGAGCTGTTTTTT
CDR3aa: CASSYSRSGELFF

d_gene: .
v_gene: TRBV12-2
abundance: .
j_gene: TRBJ2-2
CDR3nt: TGTGCAAGTCGCTTATGGGGCGACACCGGGGAGCTGTTTTTT
CDR3aa: CASRLWGDTGELFF

d_gene: TRBD1
v_gene: TRBV5-5
abundance: .
j_gene: TRBJ1-2
CDR3nt: TGTGCCAGCAGCCCGGAGCCGGGACAGGGAGGGAAGTATGGCTACACCTTC
CDR3aa: CASSPEPGQGGKYGYTF

d_gene: TRBD1
v_gene: TRBV6-5
abundance: .
j_gene: TRBJ1-2
CDR3nt: TGTGCCAGCGCCGGGACAGGGACCCGAAACTATGGCTACACCTTC
CDR3aa: CASAGTGTRNYGYTF

d_gene: TRBD1
v_gene: TRBV28
abundance: .
j_gene: TRBJ2-7
CDR3nt: TGTGCCAGCAGACCTACAGGGGGCGAGCAGTACTTC
CDR3aa: CASRPTGGEQYF

d_gene: .
v_gene: TRBV7-2
abundance: .
j_gene: TRBJ2-4
CDR3nt: TGTGCCAGCAGCTTAGAGGGAGGCAGGACGGGGAACATTCAGTACTTC
CDR3aa: CASSLEGGRTGNIQYF

d_gene: TRBD1
v_gene: TRBV4-3
abundance: .
j_gene: TRBJ1-1
CDR3nt: TGCGCCAGCAGCCTGGGACAGGGGGCGGGCGAAGCTTTCTTT
CDR3aa: CASSLGQGAGEAFF

d_gene: TRBD1
v_gene: TRBV27
abundance: .
j_gene: TRBJ1-1
CDR3nt: TGTGCCAGCAGTTGGACAGGGAACACTGAAGCTTTCTTT
CDR3aa: CASSWTGNTEAFF

d_gene: .
v_gene: TRBV4-1
abundance: .
j_gene: TRBJ1-6
CDR3nt: TGCGCCAGCAGCCTGGGACTCCCAGGGACCTATAATTCACCCCTCCACTTT
CDR3aa: CASSLGLPGTYNSPLHF

d_gene: TRBD1
v_gene: TRBV11-2
abundance: .
j_gene: TRBJ2-2
CDR3nt: TGTGCCAGCAGCTTAGTAAGGGACAGCTCGAACACCGGGGAGCTGTTTTTT
CDR3aa: CASSLVRDSSNTGELFF

d_gene: .
v_gene: TRBV7-2
abundance: .
j_gene: TRBJ2-5
CDR3nt: TGTGCCAGCAGCCCGACGGGACACCAGTACCAAGAGACCCAGTACTTC
CDR3aa: CASSPTGHQYQETQYF

d_gene: .
v_gene: TRBV6-6
abundance: few
j_gene: TRBJ1-5
CDR3nt: TGTGCCAGCAGCTACCTTACAGGGAGCAATCAGCCCCAGCATTTT
CDR3aa: CASSYLTGSNQPQHF

d_gene: .
v_gene: TRBV19
abundance: .
j_gene: TRBJ2-2
CDR3nt: TGTGCCAGTAGTAGCCGGAGGTTCGCGGGGCCCCCCCGGGAGCTGTTTTTT
CDR3aa: CASSSRRFAGPPRELFF

d_gene: .
v_gene: TRBV6-6
abundance: .
j_gene: TRBJ1-5
CDR3nt: TGTGCCAGCAGTTACTTCCAGGGATATCAGCCCCAGCATTTT
CDR3aa: CASSYFQGYQPQHF

d_gene: TRBD1
v_gene: TRBV15
abundance: .
j_gene: TRBJ1-5
CDR3nt: TGTGCCACCAGCAGAGATACAGGGGGGGGTCAGCCCCAGCATTTT
CDR3aa: CATSRDTGGGQPQHF

d_gene: TRBD2
v_gene: TRBV5-5
abundance: .
j_gene: TRBJ2-1
CDR3nt: TGTGCCAGCAGCCCCTCACTAGCGGGACCGAGCTCCTACAATGAGCAGTTCTTC
CDR3aa: CASSPSLAGPSSYNEQFF

d_gene: .
v_gene: TRBV7-9
abundance: .
j_gene: TRBJ2-2
CDR3nt: TGTGCCAGCAGCTTTGTGGGGACTGGGGAGCTGTTTTTT
CDR3aa: CASSFVGTGELFF

d_gene: .
v_gene: TRBV4-3
abundance: .
j_gene: TRBJ1-5
CDR3nt: TGCGCCAGCAGCCAAGGATTCGGTAGCAATCAGCCCCAGCATTTT
CDR3aa: CASSQGFGSNQPQHF

d_gene: .
v_gene: TRBV21-1
abundance: .
j_gene: TRBJ1-1
CDR3nt: TGTGCCAGCAGCAGTTTATCGAAGGGAGGCGTGGACACTGAAGCTTTCTTT
CDR3aa: CASSSLSKGGVDTEAFF